Each of the 3 T cell receptor beta chains below was sequenced from the same sample in a study of beta chain features in type 1 diabetes. The whole isolated RNA underwent reverse transcription, so sequencing captured expressed TCRB transcripts. This table comes from immunoSEQ multiplex PCR, and its TCRdb copy is limited to in-frame clones, with some not included. This table has approximately 470,000 clones, around 28% appearing once. Input material: naive CD4+ T cells from blood. The receptors here all came from a man aged 18-30 years in good health.

The chain carries TRBV2 and TRBJ1-5; 8 positions match TRBD1. The CDR3 runs to 15 residues. V shed 3 bases, J shed 4 bases, and the junction held 5 bases outside the gene matches. Germline V CDR1 and CDR2: SNHLY, FYNNEI. This CDR3 reads CASSDRWTGNQPQHF. Here the CDR3 DNA reads TGTGCCAGCAGTGATAGGTGGACAGGGAATCAGCCCCAGCATTTT.

CDR3 DNA: TGCAGCGGTGGTGGACAGGCCTATGGCTACACCTTC. It is translated as CSGGGQAYGYTF. The V and J genes are TRBV29-1 and TRBJ1-2; 7 bases map to TRBD1. Unmatched junction bases numbered 6, after V lost 7 bases and J lost 4 bases. Germline lookup yields CDR1 SQVTM and CDR2 ANQGSEA. The CDR3 contains 12 residues.

The chain employs TRBV7-2 and TRBJ2-1, with a possible D match to TRBD2 (6 bases). Germline CDR1 SGHTA, CDR2 FQGNSA. Trimming left V 3 bases short and J 9 bases short, with 18 bases between. CDR3 length equals 15 residues. The CDR3 loop is CASSLRPEGQGEQFF. The CDR3 bases are TGTGCCAGCAGCTTGCGTCCGGAGGGCCAGGGTGAGCAGTTCTTC.